This is a list of T cell receptor beta chains from one sample in a study of cytomegalovirus exposure and HLA in healthy donors. The assay was immunoSEQ multiplex PCR, and TCRdb's table has in-frame clones only and misses some. The profile shows 95,000 to 100,000 clones, around 85% of them singletons. The sequencing sample was made of PBMCs. These TCRs come from a young man in good health and CMV-seronegative. The CDR3 runs from the conserved cysteine through the conserved F or W. Fields, in order: CDR3 protein, CDR3 DNA, J gene, V gene, D gene, clone size. The D gene is left open where the match is weak. The size field is filled for only some rows; it gives once, few, many or a size class.

CASSLMGRTGLNTGELFF TGCGCCAGCAGCTTGATGGGAAGGACAGGATTGAACACCGGGGAGCTGTTTTTT TRBJ2-2 TRBV5-1 TRBD1 .
CASIKGGRFTNYGYTF TGTGCCAGCATCAAGGGAGGACGGTTCACTAACTATGGCTACACCTTC TRBJ1-2 TRBV2 . .
CASSLARLAITDTQYF TGTGCCAGCAGCTTAGCGCGGCTAGCGATCACAGATACGCAGTATTTT TRBJ2-3 TRBV7-8 . .
CASRELRSLASGTSSYEQYF TGTGCCAGCAGAGAATTAAGGTCGTTGGCTAGCGGGACGAGCTCCTACGAGCAGTACTTC TRBJ2-7 TRBV27 TRBD2 .
CASSGLGRNYGYTF TGTGCCAGCAGCGGGTTGGGCAGAAACTATGGCTACACCTTC TRBJ1-2 TRBV7-9 . once
CAWSKGLAGYTGELFF TGTGCCTGGAGTAAGGGACTAGCGGGATACACCGGGGAGCTGTTTTTT TRBJ2-2 TRBV30 TRBD2 .
CASSAALADYNEQFF TGTGCCAGCAGTGCTGCACTAGCAGACTACAATGAGCAGTTCTTC TRBJ2-1 TRBV6-4 . .
CASSREGQGLNEKLFF TGCGCCAGCAGCCGGGAAGGACAGGGGCTAAATGAAAAACTGTTTTTT TRBJ1-4 TRBV5-1 TRBD1 .
CASHPSGSSYNEQFF TGTGCCAGCCACCCCTCCGGGAGCTCCTACAATGAGCAGTTCTTC TRBJ2-1 TRBV5-5 . .
CASSGQGSEQYF TGTGCCAGCAGCGGACAGGGAAGCGAGCAGTACTTC TRBJ2-7 TRBV4-2 TRBD1 .
CASSLEPDYSNQPQHF TGTGCCAGCAGCTTAGAACCCGACTATAGCAATCAGCCCCAGCATTTT TRBJ1-5 TRBV7-6 . once
CASRKGIGYEQYF TGTGCCAGCAGGAAGGGGATCGGGTACGAGCAGTACTTC TRBJ2-7 TRBV27 . .
CAISDRTGSNEQYF TGTGCCATCAGTGACCGGACAGGTTCCAACGAGCAGTACTTC TRBJ2-7 TRBV10-3 TRBD1 .
CASSGSSGNGELFF TGTGCCAGCAGTGGTAGTAGCGGGAACGGGGAGCTGTTTTTT TRBJ2-2 TRBV2 TRBD2 .
CASSQHGELFF TGTGCCAGCAGCCAACATGGGGAGCTGTTTTTT TRBJ2-2 TRBV4-2 . .
CASSLGAAATDTQYF TGTGCCAGCAGTTTAGGAGCGGCAGCCACAGATACGCAGTATTTT TRBJ2-3 TRBV27 . .
CASSLDGTSYNEQFF TGCGCCAGCAGCTTGGATGGGACTTCGTACAATGAGCAGTTCTTC TRBJ2-1 TRBV5-1 . once
CASSETRQGSYTF TGTGCCAGCAGTGAAACACGACAGGGAAGCTACACCTTC TRBJ1-2 TRBV6-1 TRBD1 .
CASSPPGLAPETQYF TGTGCCAGCTCACCACCGGGGCTAGCGCCAGAGACCCAGTACTTC TRBJ2-5 TRBV18 . .
CASSQDALGVSSGSWVEQFF TGCGCCAGCAGCCAAGATGCCCTTGGTGTTTCTAGCGGGAGTTGGGTTGAGCAGTTCTTC TRBJ2-1 TRBV4-1 TRBD2 .
CASSLRQGISGNTIYF TGTGCCAGCAGCTTGAGGCAGGGCATCTCTGGAAACACCATATATTTT TRBJ1-3 TRBV5-4 . .
CASSSAYRELDGYTF TGTGCCAGCAGCTCCGCCTACAGGGAATTAGATGGCTACACCTTC TRBJ1-2 TRBV7-9 . .
CASSTTGIIYEQYF TGTGCCAGCAGCACGACAGGAATTATCTACGAGCAGTACTTC TRBJ2-7 TRBV2 . few
CASSPAGQNTEAFF TGTGCCAGCAGTCCCGCGGGGCAGAACACTGAAGCTTTCTTT TRBJ1-1 TRBV28 . .
CASRERGLWGGYTF TGTGCCAGCAGGGAAAGGGGCCTTTGGGGTGGCTACACCTTC TRBJ1-2 TRBV6-5 . .
CASSFWRSASGTQYF TGTGCCAGCAGCTTTTGGCGGAGCGCTAGTGGGACCCAGTACTTC TRBJ2-5 TRBV11-1 . .
CASSIFFLGQQETQYF TGTGCCAGTAGTATATTTTTTTTGGGGCAGCAAGAGACCCAGTACTTC TRBJ2-5 TRBV19 . .
CASSRNWLLGSNYGYTF TGCGCCAGCAGCCGCAACTGGCTTCTGGGTAGCAACTATGGCTACACCTTC TRBJ1-2 TRBV4-3 . .
CASSEVWSGETQYF TGTGCCAGCAGTGAAGTCTGGAGTGGGGAGACCCAGTACTTC TRBJ2-5 TRBV2 . .
CASLGLAGTDTQYF TGTGCCAGCCTGGGACTAGCGGGGACGGATACGCAGTATTTT TRBJ2-3 TRBV6-1 TRBD2 .
CASLGQVPSYNEQFF TGTGCCAGTCTCGGACAGGTCCCCTCCTACAATGAGCAGTTCTTC TRBJ2-1 TRBV28 TRBD1 once
CASSLGQVRDTGELFF TGTGCCAGCAGCTTGGGACAGGTTCGGGACACCGGGGAGCTGTTTTTT TRBJ2-2 TRBV7-9 TRBD1 .
CASSLTGDQPQHF TGTGCCAGCAGCTTAACAGGGGATCAGCCCCAGCATTTT TRBJ1-5 TRBV7-2 TRBD1 .
CASSPSTVNTEAFF TGCGCCAGCAGCCCGTCTACGGTGAACACTGAAGCTTTCTTT TRBJ1-1 TRBV5-1 . .
CASSLLAVTEAFF TGTGCCAGCAGCTTATTGGCGGTCACTGAAGCTTTCTTT TRBJ1-1 TRBV7-9 . .
CASSSDRGTDTQYF TGTGCCAGCAGTTCCGACAGAGGCACAGATACGCAGTATTTT TRBJ2-3 TRBV28 . .
CASSLVGTLANYGYTF TGTGCCAGCAGCTTAGTTGGGACACTAGCTAACTATGGCTACACCTTC TRBJ1-2 TRBV7-8 . .
CASSPGYSNTGELFF TGTGCCAGCAGCCCGGGGTATTCGAACACCGGGGAGCTGTTTTTT TRBJ2-2 TRBV7-6 . .
CASSWTTDYEQYF TGTGCCAGCAGTTGGACGACAGATTACGAGCAGTACTTC TRBJ2-7 TRBV6-5 . few
CASSSTRRSGEQYF TGTGCCAGCAGCTCCACCCGACGGAGTGGCGAGCAGTACTTC TRBJ2-7 TRBV7-2 . .
CASSFDRGYGYTF TGTGCCAGCAGCTTTGACAGGGGTTATGGCTACACCTTC TRBJ1-2 TRBV5-4 TRBD1 .
CASSLTQAGYTF TGTGCCAGCAGCCTCACTCAGGCTGGCTACACCTTC TRBJ1-2 TRBV11-2 . .
CASSLGGGGRSYEQYF TGTGCCAGCAGCTTGGGTGGGGGGGGCAGGTCCTACGAGCAGTACTTC TRBJ2-7 TRBV5-4 . once
CASSQGQTGEDTKNIQYF TGCGCCAGCAGCCAAGGACAGACAGGGGAGGATACCAAAAACATTCAGTACTTC TRBJ2-4 TRBV4-3 TRBD1 .
CASSSEGDNEQFF TGTGCCAGCAGTTCCGAGGGGGACAATGAGCAGTTCTTC TRBJ2-1 TRBV6-6 . .
CSVEQGANEQFF TGCAGCGTTGAGCAGGGGGCGAATGAGCAGTTCTTC TRBJ2-1 TRBV29-1 TRBD1 .
CASNLAGEGTQYF TGTGCCAGCAATCTAGCGGGGGAGGGGACCCAGTACTTC TRBJ2-5 TRBV28 TRBD2 .
CASRTFQGDTQYF TGTGCCAGCAGAACCTTCCAGGGAGATACGCAGTATTTT TRBJ2-3 TRBV27 . .
CASSEWTGLNSPLHF TGTGCCAGCAGTGAATGGACAGGGCTTAATTCACCCCTCCACTTT TRBJ1-6 TRBV27 TRBD1 few
CASSSVVLAGVETQYF TGTGCCAGCTCTTCGGTGGTTCTAGCGGGAGTGGAGACCCAGTACTTC TRBJ2-5 TRBV14 TRBD2 .
CASSFLMTRPQHF TGTGCCAGCAGTTTCCTGATGACACGACCCCAGCATTTT TRBJ1-5 TRBV28 . .
CAWTSTSNLRTDTQYF TGTGCCTGGACCAGTACTAGCAACCTTCGCACAGATACGCAGTATTTT TRBJ2-3 TRBV30 . .
CASSDRDRSLSGANVLTF TGTGCCAGCAGTGACCGGGACAGGTCCCTCTCTGGGGCCAACGTCCTGACTTTC TRBJ2-6 TRBV6-1 TRBD1 .